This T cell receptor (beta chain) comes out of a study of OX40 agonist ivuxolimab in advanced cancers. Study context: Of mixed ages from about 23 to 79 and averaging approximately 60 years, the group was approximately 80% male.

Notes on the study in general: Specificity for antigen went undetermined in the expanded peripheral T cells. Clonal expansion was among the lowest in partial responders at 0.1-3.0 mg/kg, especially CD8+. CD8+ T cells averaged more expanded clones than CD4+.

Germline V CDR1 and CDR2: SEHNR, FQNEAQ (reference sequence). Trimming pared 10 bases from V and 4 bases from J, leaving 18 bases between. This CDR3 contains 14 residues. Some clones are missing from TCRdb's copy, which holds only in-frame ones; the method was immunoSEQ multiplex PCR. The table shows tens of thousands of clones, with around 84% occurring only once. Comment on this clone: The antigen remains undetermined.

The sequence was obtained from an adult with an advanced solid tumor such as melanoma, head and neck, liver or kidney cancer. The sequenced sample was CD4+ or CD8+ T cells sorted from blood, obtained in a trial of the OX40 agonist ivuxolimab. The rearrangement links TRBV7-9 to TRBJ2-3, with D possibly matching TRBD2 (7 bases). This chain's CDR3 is CATTFGGAADTQYF. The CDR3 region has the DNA TGTGCCACGACCTTTGGGGGGGCAGCAGATACGCAGTATTTT.